These 6 T cell receptor beta chains share one sample of origin, sequenced in a study of T cell changes during pregnancy in multiple sclerosis (dated by TCRdb to between 2018 and 2020). Library generation was performed with the immunoSEQ multiplex PCR assay. TCRdb mirrors the immuneACCESS table, restricted to in-frame sequences. Some clones are absent from its copies; in checked studies, under half trace to an unresolved V gene, and the reason for the others is unknown. The sample has 45,000 to 65,000 clones on record, 80% to 95% of them singletons. 0.45% to 0.5% of the sample comes from the top ten. The sample here was CD4+ T cells from peripheral blood mononuclear cells, taken in the third trimester of pregnancy. Source of these receptors: a female donor with multiple sclerosis, enrolled in a pregnancy study.

This chain joins TRBV5-1 and TRBJ1-5; D not resolved. The CDR3 runs to 15 residues. From germline, CDR1 is SGHRS and CDR2 YFSETQ. The V end was cut by 6 bases, the J end by 6 bases, with 19 bases between. Written as DNA, the CDR3 is TGCGCCAGCACCATCGGGCCGGGGTCTGGTCAGCCCCAGCATTTT. It yields the protein CASTIGPGSGQPQHF.

J is TRBJ2-5 and V is TRBV2; 9 nucleotides line up with TRBD2. Germline lookup yields CDR1 SNHLY and CDR2 FYNNEI. The ends lost 5 bases at V and 5 bases at J; junction bases unmatched: 6. There are 14 residues in the CDR3. This CDR3 is CASSTSGPAETQYF. The CDR3 nucleotides are TGTGCCAGCAGTACTAGCGGGCCCGCGGAGACCCAGTACTTC.

The chain links TRBV18 to TRBJ2-5, with 9 bases aligning to TRBD2. J was trimmed by 5 bases and V by 6 bases; bases with no gene match: 7. The CDR3 length is 14 residues. Germline values: CDR1 KGHSH, CDR2 LQKENI. The CDR3 nucleotides are TGTGCCAGCTCCCTCGTTAGCGGGGGTGAGACCCAGTACTTC. Its translation is CASSLVSGGETQYF.

This clone was picked up a small number of times. The chain links TRBV25-1 to TRBJ1-1, with D perhaps TRBD1 (5 bases). Trimming left V 11 bases short and J 4 bases short, with 20 bases between. The CDR3 loop spans 14 amino acids. The germline CDR1 and CDR2 sequences are MGHDK and SYGVNS. The CDR3 protein is CAYPGGSGSTEAFF. The CDR3 DNA follows: TGTGCCTACCCGGGGGGGTCGGGAAGCACTGAAGCTTTCTTT.

This clone was seen more than once but under ten times. The J gene is TRBJ1-1, the V gene TRBV5-1; no clear D. This CDR3 is 13 amino acids long. CDR1 is SGHRS and CDR2 is YFSETQ in the germline V gene. The V end was cut by 0 bases, the J end by 1 base, with 4 bases between. The CDR3 DNA follows: TGCGCCAGCAGCTTGGGCGGGAACACTGAAGCTTTCTTT. Translating it yields CASSLGGNTEAFF.

This chain uses TRBV29-1 with TRBJ2-1, with D perhaps TRBD2 (5 bases). CDR3 length equals 12 residues. Germline CDR1 SQVTM, CDR2 ANQGSEA. V was cut by 1 base and J by 8 bases, with 9 bases left in between. The CDR3 DNA reads as TGCAGCGTTGAAGTAGCCGGGGATGAGCAGTTCTTC. This gives the protein CSVEVAGDEQFF.